This T cell receptor (beta chain) was sequenced for a study of T-cell reconstitution after alpha-beta-depleted transplantation in children. Findings and limits, study-wide: The origin of alpha-beta T cells about two months after transplant was reportedly several hundred expanded graft clones.

This clonotype was seen at least ten times. Its cognate antigen is unknown. The CDR3 runs to 16 residues. The germline CDR1 and CDR2 sequences are SQVTM and ANQGSEA. Losses at the gene ends were 7 bases for V and 0 bases for J; bases not matched to a gene: 8. TCRbeta library construction was performed incorporating unique molecular identifiers. TCRdb redid the calling of the PCR reads with MiXCR, one entry per CDR3 protein. The table lists about 340,000 distinct CDR3 sequences, around 15% of them singletons. The source of this sequence is a male patient between 2 and 10 years old who had a stem cell transplant for acute lymphoblastic leukemia, so the T cells may come from the graft donor. This rearrangement joins TRBV29-1 to TRBJ2-3, with 12 bases identical to TRBD2. The specimen was PBMCs, mostly from graft donor cells, collected 360 days after TCRalphabeta/CD19-depleted stem cell transplant. For the CDR3, the DNA is TGCAGCGCACAGACTAGCGGGAGAGCTAGCACAGATACGCAGTATTTT. Its protein is CSAQTSGRASTDTQYF.